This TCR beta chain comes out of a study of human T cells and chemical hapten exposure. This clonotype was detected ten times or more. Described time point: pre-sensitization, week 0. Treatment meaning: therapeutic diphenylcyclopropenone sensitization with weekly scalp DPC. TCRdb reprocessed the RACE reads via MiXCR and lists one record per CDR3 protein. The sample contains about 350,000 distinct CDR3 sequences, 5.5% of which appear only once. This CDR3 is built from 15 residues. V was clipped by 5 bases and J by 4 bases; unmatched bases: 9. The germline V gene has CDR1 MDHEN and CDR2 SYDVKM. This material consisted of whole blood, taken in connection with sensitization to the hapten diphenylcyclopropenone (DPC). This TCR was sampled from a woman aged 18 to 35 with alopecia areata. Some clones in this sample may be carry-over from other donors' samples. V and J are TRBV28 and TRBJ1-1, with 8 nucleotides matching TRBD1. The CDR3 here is CASSVPGGEGTEAFF. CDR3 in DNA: TGTGCCAGCAGTGTCCCAGGGGGCGAAGGCACTGAAGCTTTCTTT.